The entry below describes one T cell receptor (beta chain). Its cognate antigen is unknown. This entry belongs to a study of cytomegalovirus exposure and HLA in healthy donors. Study in general: Some 85 million unique TCRs, all from HLA-typed donors, were included in an early release of the data. Study results and caveats: An apparent linkage of common viral pathogens to several of the most significant clusters emerged in a later analysis. In a later analysis, a genetic analysis reported fewer productive-TCR N-insertions in an Asian-associated ancestry cluster than the cohort average. The authors considered a cluster of highly shared sequence variants likely to be a sequencing artifact.

V lost 3 bases and J lost 0, with 15 bases in between. Germline loops: CDR1 SGHDT, CDR2 YYEEEE. The CDR3 is made up of 16 amino acids. The PCR employed 60 Vbeta primers together with 13 Jbeta primers. The data were produced by immunoSEQ multiplex PCR, yet TCRdb's version contains in-frame clones alone and is incomplete. This repertoire shows just over 150,000 clones, about 75% found once; its top ten account for about 2%. This receptor was taken from a female donor in good health and CMV-seronegative. The chain couples TRBV5-6 to TRBJ1-1; a weak D match, TRBD1 (5 bases). The sample consisted of PBMCs. As DNA, the CDR3 is TGTGCCAGCAGCTCGCAGGGATTGGGAATGAACACTGAAGCTTTCTTT. Translating it yields CASSSQGLGMNTEAFF.